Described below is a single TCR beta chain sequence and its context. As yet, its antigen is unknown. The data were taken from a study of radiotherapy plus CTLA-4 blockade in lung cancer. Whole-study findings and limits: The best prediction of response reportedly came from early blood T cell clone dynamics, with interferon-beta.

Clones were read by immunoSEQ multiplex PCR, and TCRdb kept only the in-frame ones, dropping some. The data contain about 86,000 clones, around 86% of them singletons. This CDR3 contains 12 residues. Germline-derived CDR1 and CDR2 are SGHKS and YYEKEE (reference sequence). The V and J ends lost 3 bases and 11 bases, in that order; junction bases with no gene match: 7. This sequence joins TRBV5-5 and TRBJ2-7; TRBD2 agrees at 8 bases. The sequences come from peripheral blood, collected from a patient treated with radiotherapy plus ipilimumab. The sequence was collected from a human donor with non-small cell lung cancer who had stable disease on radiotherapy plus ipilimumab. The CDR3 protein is CASSSSSGSEYF. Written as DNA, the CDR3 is TGTGCCAGCAGCTCTTCAAGCGGGAGCGAGTACTTC.